This is a list of T cell receptor beta chains from one sample in a study of OX40 agonist ivuxolimab in advanced cancers. The table came from immunoSEQ multiplex PCR; TCRdb's copy has only in-frame clones and leaves some out. In the table there are just over 40,000 clones, around 84% of which are singletons. The sample was CD4+ or CD8+ T cells sorted from blood, taken in a trial of the OX40 agonist ivuxolimab. The source is an adult with an advanced solid tumor such as melanoma, head and neck, liver or kidney cancer. Each CDR3 is given without its conserved first and last residue. Each record gives: V gene, CDR3 protein.

>TRBV15
ATSRDLSVNTEAF
>TRBV19
ASSMRDSNQPQH
>TRBV4-3
ASSPGSVTGELF
>TRBV4-2
ASSHGTEYGYT
>TRBV7-8
ASSSRGSPPNTEAF
>TRBV28
ASSFFLGQGAFY
>TRBV14
ASSHILGHNEQF
>TRBV6-1
ASSAQGFVKNSPLH
>TRBV11-2
ASSAGTGTDTQY
>TRBV7-9
ASGLAGVYNEQF
>TRBV6-1
ASMWGANGELF
>TRBV15
ATSRDRTAAEAF
>TRBV7-9
ASSLVGGGEKLF
>TRBV6-5
ASSYSRAYEQY
>TRBV4-3
ASSLSQGVGTEAF
>TRBV5-6
ASSTWTAQETQY
>TRBV19
ASSIETGVNQPQH
>TRBV14
ASTQSPRDRTYEQY
>TRBV5-6
ASSSGPGQILYSNQPQH
>TRBV13
ASSPFEGLWGEQY
>TRBV29-1
SPYEQY
>TRBV4-2
ASSQGGAEKGGLETQY
>TRBV27
ASSLPGQERNEQF
>TRBV6-5
ASSINRVREQF
>TRBV9
ASSVAGGLDEQY
>TRBV30
AWSVRQGRGGTYNEQF
>TRBV27
ASSLLTSGGTAGDTQY
>TRBV9
ASRSGANVLT
>TRBV9
ASSVDGDTEAF
>TRBV27
ASSLSSSANTEAF
>TRBV4-3
ASSQDLGSGANVLT